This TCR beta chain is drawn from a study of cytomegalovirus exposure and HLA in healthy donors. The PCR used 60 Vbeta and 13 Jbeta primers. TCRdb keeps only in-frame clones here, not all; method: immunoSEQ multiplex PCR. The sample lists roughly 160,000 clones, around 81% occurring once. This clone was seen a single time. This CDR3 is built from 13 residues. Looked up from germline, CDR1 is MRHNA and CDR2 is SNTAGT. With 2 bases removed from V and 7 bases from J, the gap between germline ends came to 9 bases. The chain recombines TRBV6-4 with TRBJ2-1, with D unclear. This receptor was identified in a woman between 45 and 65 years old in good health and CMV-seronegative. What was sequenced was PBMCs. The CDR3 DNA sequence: TGTGCCAGCAGTGACACCGACACGAATGAGCAGTTCTTC. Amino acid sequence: CASSDTDTNEQFF.